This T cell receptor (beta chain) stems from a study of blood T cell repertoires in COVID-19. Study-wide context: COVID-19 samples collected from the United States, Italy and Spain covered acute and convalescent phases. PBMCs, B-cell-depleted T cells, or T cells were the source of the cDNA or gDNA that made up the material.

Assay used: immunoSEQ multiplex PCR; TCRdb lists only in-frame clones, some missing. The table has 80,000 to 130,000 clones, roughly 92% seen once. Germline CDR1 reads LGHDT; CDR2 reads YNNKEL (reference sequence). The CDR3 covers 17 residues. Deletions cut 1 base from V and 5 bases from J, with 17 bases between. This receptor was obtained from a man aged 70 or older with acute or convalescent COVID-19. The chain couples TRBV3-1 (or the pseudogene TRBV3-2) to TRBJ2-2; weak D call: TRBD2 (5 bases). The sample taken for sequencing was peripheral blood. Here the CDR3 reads CASSQVSGEKLTGELFF. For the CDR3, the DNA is TGTGCCAGCAGCCAAGTTTCCGGGGAGAAGCTGACCGGGGAGCTGTTTTTT.